Following are 25 T cell receptor beta chains from one sample sequenced in a study of T cell repertoires in cytomegalovirus infection. From the reads, TCRdb called clonotypes with MiXCR, one entry per CDR3 protein. The table records around 340,000 distinct CDR3 sequences, almost 30% of them present only once. No antigens are known for them. Sequencing used cultured PBMCs, obtained from culture after CMV antigen stimulation. These receptors originate from a human donor in good health (CMV status not recorded). Some clones in this sample may be carry-over from other donors' samples.

This clonotype occurred a few times. This chain joins TRBV28 and TRBJ1-2; 8 nucleotides line up with TRBD1. CDR3 size: 15 residues. Germline V gene data show CDR1 as MDHEN and CDR2 as SYDVKM. Trimming at V came to 3 bases and at J to 2 bases, leaving 5 bases not matched to a gene. CDR3 sequence: CASSFPTGANYGYTF. The CDR3 DNA reads as TGTGCCAGCAGTTTCCCGACAGGGGCGAACTATGGCTACACCTTC.

The chain has TRBV19 and TRBJ2-3; D possibly corresponds to TRBD2 (5 bases). The CDR3 contains 13 residues. Germline-derived CDR1 and CDR2 are LNHDA and SQIVND (reference sequence). V was shortened by 3 bases and J by 5 bases, with 9 bases between the two germline ends. The CDR3, as DNA: TGTGCCAGTAGTATTAGAGGGAGAGATACGCAGTATTTT. Amino acids: CASSIRGRDTQYF. The full variable domain, completed using reference TRBV19 and TRBJ2-3, is DGGITQSPKYLFRKEGQNVTLSCEQNLNHDAMYWYRQDPGQGLRLIYYSQIVNDFQKGDIAEGYSVSREKKESFPLTVTSAQKNPTAFYLCASSIRGRDTQYFGPGTRLTVL.

The CDR3 reads CSARDQGRGNNQPQHF. The CDR3, as DNA: TGCAGTGCTAGAGATCAGGGCAGGGGGAACAATCAGCCCCAGCATTTT. This rearrangement joins TRBV20-1 to TRBJ1-5; TRBD1 matches at 7 bases. The germline V gene encodes CDR1 DFQATT and CDR2 SNEGSKA (reference sequence). CDR3 size: 16 residues. Losses at the gene ends were 0 bases for V and 3 bases for J; bases not matched to a gene: 8.

This clonotype was seen many times. This chain connects TRBV2 to TRBJ1-1, with TRBD1 identical over 7 bases. Losses at the gene ends were 6 bases for V and 1 base for J; bases not matched to a gene: 5. The CDR3 is made up of 14 amino acids. The germline V gene has CDR1 SNHLY and CDR2 FYNNEI. For the CDR3, the DNA is TGTGCCAGCAGAGGTACAGGGGAGAACACTGAAGCTTTCTTT. Translated, it gives CASRGTGENTEAFF.

The CDR3 loop is CASRGDSGNTIYF. In DNA, the CDR3 is TGTGCCAGCAGGGGGGACTCTGGAAACACCATATATTTT. The V gene is TRBV12-3 or TRBV12-4, the J gene TRBJ1-3; TRBD1 might be the D (5 bases). The CDR3 spans 13 residues. V lost 6 bases and J lost 0, with 6 bases in between.

This clonotype was recorded many times. The J gene is TRBJ2-3, the V gene TRBV12-3 or TRBV12-4; 7 positions match TRBD2. J gave up 6 bases and V 6 bases, and 9 bases lay outside the gene matches. This CDR3 contains 14 residues. CDR3 DNA: TGTGCCAGCAGCCGGGTGGGGAGGGAGGATACGCAGTATTTT. Protein sequence: CASSRVGREDTQYF.

This clonotype was seen a single time. The rearrangement links TRBV20-1 to TRBJ1-1; D call uncertain. CDR3 size: 12 residues. V was cut by 4 bases and J by 3 bases, with 9 bases left in between. CDR1 is DFQATT, CDR2 SNEGSKA, per germline (reference sequence). CDR3 bases: TGCAGTGCTAACCTGGGTGACACTGAAGCTTTCTTT. This sequence encodes CSANLGDTEAFF.

The CDR3 region is CASSYRRNSRETEAFF. CDR3 sequence (DNA): TGTGCCAGCAGTTACAGGAGGAATTCGCGCGAAACTGAAGCTTTCTTT. The V gene is TRBV6-1, the J gene TRBJ1-1; weak D call: TRBD1 (5 bases). In germline, CDR1 is MNHNS, CDR2 SASEGT. The CDR3 runs to 16 residues. V was clipped by 5 bases and J by 5 bases, with 21 bases between them.

This clonotype was counted only a few times. V usage is TRBV12-3 or TRBV12-4 and J usage is TRBJ1-4, with a possible D match to TRBD1 (6 bases). The ends were cut back, 3 bases at V and 5 bases at J, with 13 bases in the middle. This CDR3 comprises 15 residues. The CDR3 DNA sequence: TGTGCCAGCAGTTTGGGGGCCGAAGGCAATGAAAAACTGTTTTTT. It specifies CASSLGAEGNEKLFF.

This clonotype was detected a few times. V gene TRBV24-1 combines with J gene TRBJ2-1, with D perhaps matching TRBD2 (6 bases). The germline V gene encodes CDR1 KGHDR and CDR2 SFDVKD. Trimming left V 3 bases short and J 5 bases short, with 13 bases between. The CDR3 sequence is 15 residues long. CDR3 DNA sequence: TGTGCCACCAGTGATCGACCCGGGACTGACAATGAGCAGTTCTTC. Translated, it gives CATSDRPGTDNEQFF.

This clonotype has just a few counts. The genes are TRBV10-3 and TRBJ1-5; D gene uncertain. V was shortened by 2 bases and J by 3 bases, with 8 bases between the two germline ends. Germline V gene lookup returns CDR1 ENHRY and CDR2 SYGVKD. This CDR3 has 14 amino acids. The CDR3 DNA is TGTGCCATCAGTGAGCGAGGAGACAATCAGCCCCAGCATTTT. This sequence encodes CAISERGDNQPQHF.

The genes are TRBV28 and TRBJ1-2, with unresolved D. The germline V gene encodes CDR1 MDHEN and CDR2 SYDVKM. The CDR3 has 14 amino acids. Trimming cost V 3 bases and J 1 base, with 9 bases left between them. The CDR3 loop is CASSFQEFNYGYTF. DNA of the CDR3: TGTGCCAGCAGTTTTCAGGAGTTTAACTATGGCTACACCTTC.

This clonotype was counted a few times. The rearrangement joins TRBV19 to TRBJ2-2, with a possible D match to TRBD1 (5 bases). CDR1 LNHDA and CDR2 SQIVND come from the germline V gene (reference sequence). V lost 6 bases to trimming and J lost 4 bases, with 12 bases between them. The CDR3 spans 14 residues. The CDR3 DNA reads as TGTGCCAGTAGAGACAGTTCACGCACCGGGGAGCTGTTTTTT. Translation gives CASRDSSRTGELFF.

This clonotype was counted a few times. V is TRBV15 and J is TRBJ1-5; D is undetermined. With 3 bases removed from V and 3 bases from J, the gap between germline ends came to 3 bases. The germline V gene has CDR1 LNHNV and CDR2 YYDKDF (reference sequence). The CDR3 totals 12 residues. CDR3 DNA sequence: TGTGCCACCAGCAGGTTCAATCAGCCCCAGCATTTT. Translating gives CATSRFNQPQHF.

The chain employs TRBV19 and TRBJ1-1; D not resolved. The germline CDR1 and CDR2 sequences are LNHDA and SQIVND (reference sequence). V shed 0 bases and J shed 2 bases, with 7 bases lying between them. This CDR3 is built from 14 residues. The CDR3 region has the DNA TGTGCCAGTAGTATAGAGGGCGTCAACACTGAAGCTTTCTTT. Translated, it gives CASSIEGVNTEAFF.

This clonotype was recorded many times. J is TRBJ2-4 and V is TRBV2; 9 nucleotides line up with TRBD2. The V segment lost 3 bases and the J segment 9 bases; nucleotides outside the gene matches: 6. Looked up from germline, CDR1 is SNHLY and CDR2 is FYNNEI. The CDR3 spans 14 residues. CDR3 protein: CASSDPSGDSIQYF. CDR3 bases: TGTGCCAGCAGTGACCCTAGCGGGGATTCCATTCAGTACTTC.

This clonotype was observed a few times. The rearrangement uses TRBV20-1 and TRBJ1-1; D might be TRBD1 (6 bases). V lost 0 bases and J lost 1, with 18 bases in between. Germline loops: CDR1 DFQATT, CDR2 SNEGSKA (reference sequence). The CDR3 contains 17 residues. CDR3 sequence reads: CSARDRGKAVRNTEAFF. The CDR3 nucleotides read TGCAGTGCTAGAGATAGGGGGAAAGCGGTGAGGAACACTGAAGCTTTCTTT.

The J gene is TRBJ1-1, the V gene TRBV11-1; a possible D gene is TRBD1 (5 bases). The CDR3 length is 15 residues. Germline V CDR1 and CDR2: SGHAT, FQDESV (reference sequence). With 1 base removed from V and 8 bases from J, the gap between germline ends came to 17 bases. CDR3 region: CASSLVGTGLTEAFF. As DNA, the CDR3 is TGTGCCAGCAGCTTAGTGGGGACTGGCCTCACGGAAGCTTTCTTT.

CDR3 bases: TGTGCCAGCAGTCTGACCCCGACAGCGACGAACACCGGGGAGCTGTTTTTT. Its translation: CASSLTPTATNTGELFF. The chain combines TRBV6-1 with TRBJ2-2, with D perhaps matching TRBD1 (5 bases). The CDR3 totals 17 residues. From germline, CDR1 is MNHNS and CDR2 SASEGT. With 5 bases removed from V and 0 bases from J, the gap between germline ends came to 16 bases.

The chain carries TRBV12-5 and TRBJ2-1, with D possibly matching TRBD2 (5 bases). Germline V gene sequence: CDR1 LGHNT, CDR2 FRNRAP. Trimming removed 5 bases from V and 8 bases from J, with 22 bases in between. This CDR3 is 16 amino acids long. The CDR3 here is CASGAKGREGSDEQFF. As DNA, the CDR3 is TGTGCTAGTGGTGCCAAGGGCCGAGAGGGATCGGATGAGCAGTTCTTC.

In DNA, the CDR3 is TGTGCCAGTAGTATGGGCCGCCCTGGGAGTGGAAACACCATATATTTT. This encodes CASSMGRPGSGNTIYF. V and J are TRBV19 and TRBJ1-3; the D is unclear. The CDR3 is made up of 16 amino acids. Germline V gene data show CDR1 as LNHDA and CDR2 as SQIVND (reference sequence). The V end was cut by 3 bases, the J end by 3 bases, with 15 bases between.

This clonotype was found a few times. CDR3 DNA sequence: TGCAGCGTGGCAGGTGGGAAGACAGGGGTGTACGAGCAGTACTTC. Encoded protein: CSVAGGKTGVYEQYF. The chain links TRBV29-1 to TRBJ2-7, with TRBD1 identical over 8 bases. The V and J ends lost 6 bases and 4 bases, in that order; junction bases with no gene match: 14. The CDR3 is 15 residues long. Germline V gene sequence: CDR1 SQVTM, CDR2 ANQGSEA.

The table lists this clonotype with a few counts. V gene TRBV18 combines with J gene TRBJ1-1; 9 bases map to TRBD1. V lost 6 bases and J lost 4; bases outside the gene matches: 9. Looked up from germline, CDR1 is KGHSH and CDR2 is LQKENI. The CDR3 has 15 residues. CDR3 in DNA: TGTGCCAGCTCTCCGACAGGGGGTCCTTCCACTGAAGCTTTCTTT. This translates into CASSPTGGPSTEAFF.

The rearrangement joins TRBV7-9 to TRBJ1-1; D might be TRBD1 (5 bases). Germline-derived CDR1 and CDR2 are SEHNR and FQNEAQ (reference sequence). V dropped 11 bases and J dropped 3 bases, with 19 bases sitting between them. This CDR3 has 14 amino acids. The CDR3 sequence: CACSVTVGYTEAFF. CDR3 DNA sequence: TGTGCCTGTTCTGTGACAGTTGGGTACACTGAAGCTTTCTTT.

This clonotype was seen a few times. The chain recombines TRBV5-1 with TRBJ2-3; 7 nucleotides line up with TRBD2. CDR1 is SGHRS, CDR2 YFSETQ, per germline. The V and J ends lost 7 bases and 0 bases, in that order; junction bases with no gene match: 8. This CDR3 has 15 amino acids. DNA for the CDR3: TGCGCCAGCTTTTCCGGGACTACCAGCACAGATACGCAGTATTTT. Translated: CASFSGTTSTDTQYF. Together with reference TRBV5-1 and TRBJ2-3, the CDR3 gives the full variable domain: KAGVTQTPRYLIKTRGQQVTLSCSPISGHRSVSWYQQTPGQGLQFLFEYFSETQRNKGNFPGRFSGRQFSNSRSEMNVSTLELGDSALYLCASFSGTTSTDTQYFGPGTRLTVL.